Below are 20 T cell receptor beta chains sequenced from a single sample in a study of cytomegalovirus exposure and HLA in healthy donors. PCR employed 60 Vbeta and 13 Jbeta primers. Sequenced by immunoSEQ multiplex PCR; TCRdb stores in-frame clones only, minus some. The data hold a few hundred thousand clones, with 75% to 90% observed a single time. The material sequenced was PBMCs. These receptors all come from a girl under 10 years old in good health and CMV-seronegative.

J is TRBJ2-5 and V is TRBV6-5, with 8 bases fitting TRBD2. Germline trimming cut 6 bases from V and 5 bases from J; bases unmatched to any gene: 5. The CDR3 sequence is 13 residues long. Germline CDR1 is MNHEY and CDR2 is SVGAGI. Written as DNA, the CDR3 is TGTGCCAGCAGCGCGGGGGGTACGGAGACCCAGTACTTC. It specifies CASSAGGTETQYF.

This chain joins TRBV2 and TRBJ1-1; tentative D call: TRBD1 (6 bases). Per germline, CDR1 SNHLY and CDR2 FYNNEI. The CDR3 covers 16 residues. V was clipped by 3 bases and J by 4 bases, with 18 bases between them. DNA for the CDR3: TGTGCCAGCAGTGAGCAGCTAGGGGGTGCCGGCACTGAAGCTTTCTTT. Translating it yields CASSEQLGGAGTEAFF.

The DNA for the CDR3 is TGTGCCAGCAGCGTAGAGCATGAGCAGTTCTTC. It encodes CASSVEHEQFF. This chain links TRBV9 with TRBJ2-1, with unresolved D. In germline, CDR1 is SGDLS, CDR2 YYNGEE. The V and J ends lost 0 bases and 8 bases respectively, with 3 bases between them. The CDR3 contains 11 residues. The entire variable domain, with the rest obtained from reference TRBV9 and TRBJ2-1, is as follows: DSGVTQTPKHLITATGQRVTLRCSPRSGDLSVYWYQQSLDQGLQFLIQYYNGEERAKGNILERFSAQQFPDLHSELNLSSLELGDSALYFCASSVEHEQFFGPGTRLTVL.

This chain connects TRBV4-1 to TRBJ1-6; D gene ambiguous. Trimming removed 6 bases at V and 8 bases at J, with 20 bases between. Germline CDR1 and CDR2: MGHRA and YSYEKL. CDR3 length equals 16 residues. Here the CDR3 reads CASSRHSALMDSPLHF. The CDR3 region has the DNA TGCGCCAGCAGTCGACACAGTGCCCTTATGGATTCACCCCTCCACTTT.

The rearrangement uses TRBV7-3 and TRBJ2-5; 7 bases line up with TRBD2. This CDR3 region has 15 residues. The germline V gene encodes CDR1 SGHTA and CDR2 FQGTGA. V shed 5 bases and J 5 bases; nucleotides not matched to a gene: 11. As DNA, the CDR3 is TGTGCCAGCAGCCCAGAGAAGGGAGGGAGGGAGACCCAGTACTTC. Translation: CASSPEKGGRETQYF.

This chain links TRBV5-1 with TRBJ2-2, with TRBD2 matching 8 bases. Germline V gene sequence: CDR1 SGHRS, CDR2 YFSETQ. J lost 0 bases, V lost 3 bases, and 4 bases had no gene match. The CDR3 sequence is 16 residues long. The CDR3 bases are TGCGCCAGCAGCTCACTCGGGGGGGCGAACACCGGGGAGCTGTTTTTT. It yields the protein CASSSLGGANTGELFF.

A single count supports this clone. The V and J genes are TRBV25-1 and TRBJ2-5; 10 bases align to TRBD1. V was clipped by 6 bases and J by 8 bases; unmatched bases: 18. The CDR3 length is 17 residues. Germline loops: CDR1 MGHDK, CDR2 SYGVNS. The CDR3 DNA follows: TGTGCCAGCAGCCCCATCCGGGACAGGGGAGATGGCGGCACCCAGTACTTC. This codes for CASSPIRDRGDGGTQYF.

This clone was counted a few times. The chain uses TRBV9 and TRBJ1-6; the match to TRBD1 covers 9 bases. CDR3 length: 17 amino acids. Unmatched junction bases numbered 13, after V lost 4 bases and J lost 8 bases. Germline V CDR1 and CDR2: SGDLS, YYNGEE. CDR3 region: CASSYASKTGGYSPLHF. The CDR3 DNA sequence: TGTGCCAGCAGCTATGCCTCAAAGACAGGGGGTTATTCACCCCTCCACTTT.

In DNA form, the CDR3 reads TGTGCCAGCGGACAGGGGAATAGCTACGAGCAGTACTTC. Translation gives CASGQGNSYEQYF. The rearrangement links TRBV19 to TRBJ2-7, with 9 bases lining up with TRBD1. Germline CDR1 LNHDA, CDR2 SQIVND (reference sequence). With V trimmed by 9 bases and J by 3 bases, 6 bases remained unmatched. The CDR3 is 13 amino acids.

This chain joins TRBV30 and TRBJ2-7; 10 bases line up with TRBD2. Germline CDR1 reads GTSNPN; CDR2 reads SVGIG (reference sequence). This CDR3 has 14 residues. With V trimmed by 5 bases and J by 2 bases, 6 bases remained unmatched. The CDR3 is CAWRLAGVPYEQYF. The DNA for the CDR3 is TGTGCCTGGCGTCTAGCGGGAGTTCCCTACGAGCAGTACTTC.

J is TRBJ1-1 and V is TRBV7-9; the match to TRBD1 covers 7 bases. The germline V gene encodes CDR1 SEHNR and CDR2 FQNEAQ (reference sequence). With 3 bases clipped from V and 0 bases from J, the junction kept 4 bases outside the gene matches. There are 15 residues in the CDR3. The CDR3 DNA sequence: TGTGCCAGCAGCTTTATACAGGGGATGAACACTGAAGCTTTCTTT. Amino acids: CASSFIQGMNTEAFF.

The CDR3 protein is CASTRVGGQPQHF. In DNA, the CDR3 is TGTGCCAGCACCAGGGTTGGCGGTCAGCCCCAGCATTTT. This chain uses TRBV2 with TRBJ1-5, with D maybe TRBD1 (5 bases). Per the germline V gene, CDR1 is SNHLY and CDR2 is FYNNEI. This CDR3 comprises 13 residues. Trimming cost V 7 bases and J 6 bases, with 13 bases left between them.

The gene calls are TRBV7-6 and TRBJ1-1; D is perhaps TRBD1 (6 bases). Germline CDR1 SGHVS, CDR2 FNYEAQ. The CDR3 runs to 15 residues. V was pared by 5 bases and J by 4 bases, with 17 bases between. CDR3 in amino acids: CASSRKRVRGTEAFF. CDR3 coding DNA: TGTGCCAGCAGCCGCAAAAGAGTCAGGGGCACTGAAGCTTTCTTT.

This clone was counted between two and nine times. This sequence joins TRBV2 and TRBJ2-2; D may be TRBD1 (5 bases). Germline loops: CDR1 SNHLY, CDR2 FYNNEI. V was clipped by 9 bases and J by 7 bases, with 12 bases between them. The CDR3 covers 12 residues. CDR3 protein: CASLLGDGELFF. Here the CDR3 DNA reads TGTGCCAGTCTCTTAGGGGACGGGGAGCTGTTTTTT.

The sample holds one count of this clone. The chain uses TRBV5-1 and TRBJ2-5; 8 positions agree with TRBD1. The ends lost 4 bases at V and 4 bases at J; junction bases unmatched: 12. The germline CDR1 and CDR2 sequences are SGHRS and YFSETQ. This CDR3 contains 16 residues. The CDR3 here is CASSEGTGGIIETQYF. The DNA of the CDR3 is TGCGCCAGCAGCGAAGGGACAGGCGGAATAATAGAGACCCAGTACTTC.

The J gene is TRBJ2-1, the V gene TRBV27; 8 bases are a match to TRBD2. This CDR3 comprises 14 residues. Germline V gene sequence: CDR1 MNHEY, CDR2 SMNVEV (reference sequence). J was trimmed by 6 bases and V by 2 bases; bases with no gene match: 3. CDR3 DNA sequence: TGTGCCAGCAGTTTAGCGGGGGGAAGCAATGAGCAGTTCTTC. This codes for CASSLAGGSNEQFF.

The chain is built from TRBV11-3 and TRBJ2-3; TRBD2 is a possible D gene (7 bases). Germline assignment: CDR1 SGHNT and CDR2 YENEEA. The CDR3 length is 15 residues. V lost 5 bases and J 1 base, leaving 13 bases between the germline ends. This chain's CDR3 is CASSLGGGGTDTQYF. Written as DNA, the CDR3 is TGTGCCAGCAGCCTAGGAGGGGGGGGCACAGATACGCAGTATTTT.

This clone was observed a few times. This chain links TRBV19 with TRBJ1-5; D gene uncertain. This CDR3 has 15 amino acids. V lost 5 bases and J 6 bases, leaving 17 bases between the germline ends. Germline V gene lookup returns CDR1 LNHDA and CDR2 SQIVND (reference sequence). DNA of the CDR3: TGTGCCAGTAGTTCGTTGTCCGGTTTCATTCAGCCCCAGCATTTT. Translating gives CASSSLSGFIQPQHF.

The CDR3 bases are TGCGCCAGCAGGGAGCATGTGAACACTGAAGCTTTCTTT. It encodes CASREHVNTEAFF. The rearrangement links TRBV10-1 to TRBJ1-1; unclear D gene. Germline CDR1 is WNHNN and CDR2 is SYGVQD (reference sequence). Trimming shortened V by 6 bases and J by 0 bases, and 8 bases separated the two germline ends. This CDR3 comprises 13 residues.

V and J are TRBV6-1 and TRBJ1-4; TRBD1 agrees at 9 bases. Germline V lookup: CDR1 MNHNS, CDR2 SASEGT. Unmatched junction bases numbered 6, after V lost 6 bases and J lost 7 bases. The CDR3 spans 14 residues. The CDR3, as DNA: TGTGCCAGCAGATCGGACAGGGGTCGTGAAAAACTGTTTTTT. Its protein is CASRSDRGREKLFF.